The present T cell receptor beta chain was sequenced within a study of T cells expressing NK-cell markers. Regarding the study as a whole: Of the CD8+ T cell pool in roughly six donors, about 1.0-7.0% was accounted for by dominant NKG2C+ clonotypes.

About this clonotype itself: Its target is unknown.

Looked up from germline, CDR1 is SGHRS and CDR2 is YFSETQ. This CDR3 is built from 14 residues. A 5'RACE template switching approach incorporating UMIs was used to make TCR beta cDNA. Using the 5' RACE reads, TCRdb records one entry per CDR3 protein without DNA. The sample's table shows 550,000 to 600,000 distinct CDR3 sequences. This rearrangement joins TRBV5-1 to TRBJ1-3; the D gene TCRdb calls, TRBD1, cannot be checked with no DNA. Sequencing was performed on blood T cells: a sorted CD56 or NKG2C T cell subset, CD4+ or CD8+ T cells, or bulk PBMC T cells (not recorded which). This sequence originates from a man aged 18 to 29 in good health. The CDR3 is CASSPDRVGNTIYF.